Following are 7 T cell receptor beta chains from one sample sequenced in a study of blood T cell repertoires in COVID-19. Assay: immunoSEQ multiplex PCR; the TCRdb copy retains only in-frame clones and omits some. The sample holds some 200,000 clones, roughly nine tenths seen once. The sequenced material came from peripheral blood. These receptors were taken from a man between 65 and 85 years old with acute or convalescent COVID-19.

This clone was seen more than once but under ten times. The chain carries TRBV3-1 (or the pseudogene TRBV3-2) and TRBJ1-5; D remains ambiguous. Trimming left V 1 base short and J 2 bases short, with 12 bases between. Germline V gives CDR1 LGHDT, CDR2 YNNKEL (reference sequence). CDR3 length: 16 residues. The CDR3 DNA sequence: TGTGCCAGCAGCCAAGCCCCGAGCGGAGGCAATCAGCCCCAGCATTTT. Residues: CASSQAPSGGNQPQHF.

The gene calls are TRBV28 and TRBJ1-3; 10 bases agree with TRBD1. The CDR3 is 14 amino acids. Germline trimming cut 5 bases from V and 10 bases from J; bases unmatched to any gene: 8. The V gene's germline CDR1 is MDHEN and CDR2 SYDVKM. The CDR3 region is CASSARTGGRTIYF. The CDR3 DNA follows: TGTGCCAGCAGTGCCCGGACAGGGGGACGGACCATATATTTT.

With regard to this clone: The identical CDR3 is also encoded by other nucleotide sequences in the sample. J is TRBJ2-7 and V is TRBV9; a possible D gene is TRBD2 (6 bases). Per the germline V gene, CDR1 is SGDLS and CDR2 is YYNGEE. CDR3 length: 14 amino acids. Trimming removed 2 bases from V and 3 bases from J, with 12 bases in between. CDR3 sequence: CASSVTGGNYEQYF. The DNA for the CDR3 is TGTGCCAGCAGCGTCACGGGCGGGAACTACGAGCAGTACTTC.

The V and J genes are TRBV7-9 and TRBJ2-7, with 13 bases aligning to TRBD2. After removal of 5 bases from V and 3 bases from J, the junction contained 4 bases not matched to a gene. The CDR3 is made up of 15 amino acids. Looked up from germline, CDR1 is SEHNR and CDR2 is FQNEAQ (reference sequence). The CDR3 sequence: CASSLWTSGSYEQYF. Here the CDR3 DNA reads TGTGCCAGCAGCCTCTGGACTAGCGGGAGCTACGAGCAGTACTTC.

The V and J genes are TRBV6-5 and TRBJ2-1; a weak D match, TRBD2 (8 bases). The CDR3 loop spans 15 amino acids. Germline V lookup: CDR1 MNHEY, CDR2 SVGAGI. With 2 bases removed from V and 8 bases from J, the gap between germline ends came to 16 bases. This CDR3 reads CASSYAGLGGDEQFF. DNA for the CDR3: TGTGCCAGCAGTTACGCGGGACTAGGGGGCGATGAGCAGTTCTTC.

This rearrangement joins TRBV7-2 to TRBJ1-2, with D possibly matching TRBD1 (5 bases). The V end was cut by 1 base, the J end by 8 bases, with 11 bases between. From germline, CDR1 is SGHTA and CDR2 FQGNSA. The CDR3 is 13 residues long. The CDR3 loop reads CASSLEGSGGYTF. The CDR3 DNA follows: TGTGCCAGCAGCTTAGAGGGGTCAGGCGGCTACACCTTC.

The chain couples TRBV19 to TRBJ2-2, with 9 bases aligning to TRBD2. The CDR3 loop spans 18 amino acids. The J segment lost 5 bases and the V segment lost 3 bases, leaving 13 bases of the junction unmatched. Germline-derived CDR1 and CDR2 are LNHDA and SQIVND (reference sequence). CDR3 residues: CASSMRSSGGGFTGELFF. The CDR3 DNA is TGTGCCAGTAGTATGAGAAGTAGCGGGGGAGGTTTTACCGGGGAGCTGTTTTTT. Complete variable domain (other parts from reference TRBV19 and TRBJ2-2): DGGITQSPKYLFRKEGQNVTLSCEQNLNHDAMYWYRQDPGQGLRLIYYSQIVNDFQKGDIAEGYSVSREKKESFPLTVTSAQKNPTAFYLCASSMRSSGGGFTGELFFGEGSRLTVL.